This TCR beta chain was identified in a study of T cell responses to AZD1222 COVID-19 vaccine. Notes on the study in general: Without day 14 samples, only post-peak T cell repertoires were studied. Reportedly, close to half of spike-specific TCRs are directed against unmutated variant regions. The number of AZD1222 recipients seropositive at baseline was only five or six. The study found Spike-specific TCR breadth and depth rose after two AZD1222 doses.

Germline V gene data show CDR1 as LGHNA and CDR2 as YNFKEQ. The V end lost 0 bases, the J end lost 5 bases, and 13 bases lay between the germline ends. The length of the CDR3 is 15 residues. Measured with immunoSEQ multiplex PCR; TCRdb has only the in-frame clones, and not every one. The sample contains 85,000 to 90,000 clones, around 91% of which appear only once. About this clone: Its specificity is unknown.

The TCR sequence derives from an adult in good health. The chain uses TRBV4-2 and TRBJ1-2; unclear D gene. The sample consisted of peripheral blood, taken on day 0 of MenACWY control vaccination. CDR3 protein: CASSQEARPGYGYTF. CDR3 DNA: TGTGCCAGCAGCCAAGAAGCCAGGCCTGGGTATGGCTACACCTTC.